This TCR beta chain was recovered during a study of blood T cell repertoires in COVID-19. Across the whole study: In each case, the material was cDNA or gDNA derived from T cells, B-cell-depleted T cells, or PBMCs.

As processed by the authors: Researchers report that nucleated cell counts were estimated from reference gene primer amplification. Generated by immunoSEQ multiplex PCR, the TCRdb table keeps only in-frame clones and is missing some. That table furnishes V, J and clone size, whereas the DNA furnished D and trimming. This sample has approximately 300,000 clones; around 84% occur once, and the top ten carry over 1.5%. This CDR3 has 17 residues. Germline V CDR1 and CDR2: MDHEN, SYDVKM. Trimming pared 6 bases from V and 0 bases from J, leaving 15 bases between. Recruitment covered some 25 US areas and drew participants whose ages spanned 18 to 89 years.

This receptor was obtained from a woman between 25 and 40 years old who had been exposed to COVID-19. The sample was PBMCs or T cells enriched from blood (not recorded which). The rearrangement links TRBV28 to TRBJ2-6; D unresolved. The CDR3 nucleotides are TGTGCCAGCAGGTTACAGCTAACTAACTCTGGGGCCAACGTCCTGACTTTC. It is translated as CASRLQLTNSGANVLTF.